This TCR beta chain derives from a study of cytomegalovirus exposure and HLA in healthy donors. Regarding this clone: Its specificity is unknown.

Points from the study as a whole: Cytomegalovirus association was assigned to approximately 160 TCR beta chains.

The PCR was carried out with 60 Vbeta primers and 13 Jbeta primers. Only in-frame clones appear in the TCRdb table, and some are missing; sequencing was by immunoSEQ multiplex PCR. The data hold a few hundred thousand clones, with roughly 81% observed a single time. This sequence was found in a middle-aged woman in good health and CMV-seropositive. Input material: PBMCs.

The CDR3 region has the DNA TGTGCCAGCAGCTTAGATGCCAGCTCCTACAATGAGCAGTTCTTC. Residues: CASSLDASSYNEQFF. The chain links TRBV11-1 to TRBJ2-1; unclear D gene. CDR1 SGHAT and CDR2 FQDESV come from the germline V gene (reference sequence). V was pared by 1 base and J by 0 bases, with 7 bases between. CDR3 size: 15 residues.